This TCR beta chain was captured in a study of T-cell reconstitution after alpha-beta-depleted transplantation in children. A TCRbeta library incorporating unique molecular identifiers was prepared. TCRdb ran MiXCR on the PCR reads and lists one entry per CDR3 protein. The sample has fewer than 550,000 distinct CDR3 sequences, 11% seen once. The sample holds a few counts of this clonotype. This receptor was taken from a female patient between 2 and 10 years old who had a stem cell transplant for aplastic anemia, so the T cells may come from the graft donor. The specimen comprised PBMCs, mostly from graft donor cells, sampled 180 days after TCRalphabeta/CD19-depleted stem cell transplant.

In DNA form, the CDR3 reads TGTGCCAGCAGCGTAACAGGGGGCCCCTACAATGAGCAGTTCTTC. Translating gives CASSVTGGPYNEQFF. The rearrangement joins TRBV7-7 to TRBJ2-1; 9 bases line up with TRBD1. Germline CDR1 reads SSHAT; CDR2 reads FNYEAQ (reference sequence). The CDR3 has 15 amino acids. V was clipped by 5 bases and J by 2 bases; unmatched bases: 4.